These 10 T cell receptor beta chains share one sample of origin, sequenced in a study of blood T cell repertoires in COVID-19. Using immunoSEQ multiplex PCR, the repertoire was profiled, and TCRdb retains in-frame clones only, with some absent. Of about 150,000 clones in the sample, roughly 89% are singletons; the top ten hold roughly 6.2%. The specimen sequenced was PBMCs or T cells enriched from blood (not recorded which). The receptor set was obtained from a woman aged 50 to 65 who had been exposed to COVID-19.

The chain uses TRBV6-5 and TRBJ2-7, with D possibly TRBD2 on 6 matching bases. Germline assignment: CDR1 MNHEY and CDR2 SVGAGI. CDR3 length: 13 amino acids. V lost 6 bases and J 3 bases, leaving 12 bases between the germline ends. The CDR3 loop reads CASRPPGLYEQYF. In DNA form, the CDR3 reads TGTGCCAGCAGGCCGCCGGGACTCTACGAGCAGTACTTC.

With regard to this clone: Other DNA sequences from this sample encode an identical CDR3 as well. V gene TRBV27 combines with J gene TRBJ2-7; D gene unclear. CDR1 is MNHEY, CDR2 SMNVEV, per germline (reference sequence). Trimming removed 4 bases from V and 2 bases from J, with 12 bases in between. CDR3 length: 14 residues. The CDR3 here is CASSSSAGPYEQYF. CDR3 nucleotide sequence: TGTGCCAGCAGTTCCTCGGCAGGTCCCTACGAGCAGTACTTC.

This clone has only one observation. V and J are TRBV7-9 and TRBJ2-5; TRBD2 agrees at 7 bases. The V gene's germline CDR1 is SEHNR and CDR2 FQNEAQ (reference sequence). This CDR3 has 14 amino acids. Trimming cost V 3 bases and J 4 bases; bases outside gene matches: 5. As DNA, the CDR3 is TGTGCCAGCAGCTTGGTGGCGGGAGTAGAGACCCAGTACTTC. Translating gives CASSLVAGVETQYF.

This chain uses TRBV10-3 with TRBJ2-1, with a possible D match to TRBD1 (6 bases). The germline V and J ends were trimmed by 1 base and 10 bases, with 8 bases remaining between them. This CDR3 contains 12 residues. Germline V gene lookup returns CDR1 ENHRY and CDR2 SYGVKD. CDR3 sequence (DNA): TGTGCCATCAGTGAGTGGGGGCGCGAGCAGTTCTTC. Protein sequence: CAISEWGREQFF.

The chain couples TRBV5-4 to TRBJ1-2; TRBD1 is a possible D gene (5 bases). The V end was cut by 5 bases, the J end by 3 bases, with 11 bases between. Germline-derived CDR1 and CDR2 are SGHNT and YYREEE (reference sequence). The CDR3 totals 13 residues. DNA of the CDR3: TGTGCCAGCAGGGGGGGGACGGACTATGGCTACACCTTC. This codes for CASRGGTDYGYTF. Full variable domain (missing parts from reference TRBV5-4 and TRBJ1-2): ETGVTQSPTHLIKTRGQQVTLRCSSQSGHNTVSWYQQALGQGPQFIFQYYREEENGRGNFPPRFSGLQFPNYSSELNVNALELDDSALYLCASRGGTDYGYTFGSGTRLTVV.

The V gene is TRBV7-3, the J gene TRBJ2-3; possible D gene TRBD2, 6 bases. The CDR3 extends over 15 amino acids. Trimming shortened V by 5 bases and J by 4 bases, and 16 bases separated the two germline ends. Germline V gene data show CDR1 as SGHTA and CDR2 as FQGTGA. The CDR3 DNA sequence: TGTGCCAGCAGCCCCCAGGCGGGATGGGCAGATACGCAGTATTTT. Amino acid sequence: CASSPQAGWADTQYF.

This clone was counted a single time. The J gene is TRBJ1-4, the V gene TRBV5-1; D is unresolved. This CDR3 has 16 amino acids. The V gene lost 4 bases and the J gene lost 3 bases, with 16 bases spanning the gap. Germline values: CDR1 SGHRS, CDR2 YFSETQ. The CDR3 region has the DNA TGCGCCAGCAGCCCCCTGGGGAGCCCAGCTAATGAAAAACTGTTTTTT. Translated: CASSPLGSPANEKLFF.

This clone was seen a handful of times. The chain combines TRBV7-9 with TRBJ1-6; D not certain. CDR1 and CDR2 (germline): SEHNR, FQNEAQ (reference sequence). V was shortened by 1 base and J by 7 bases, with 8 bases between the two germline ends. The CDR3 spans 14 residues. CDR3 residues: CASSLGPPNSPLHF. The CDR3 DNA follows: TGTGCCAGCAGCTTAGGGCCTCCAAATTCACCCCTCCACTTT. The full variable domain, with the rest looked up from reference TRBV7-9 and TRBJ1-6, is DTGVSQNPRHKITKRGQNVTFRCDPISEHNRLYWYRQTLGQGPEFLTYFQNEAQLEKSRLLSDRFSAERPKGSFSTLEIQRTEQGDSAMYLCASSLGPPNSPLHFGNGTRLTVT.

The chain carries TRBV4-3 and TRBJ1-4; possible D gene TRBD1, 5 bases. Trimming shortened V by 4 bases and J by 9 bases, and 21 bases separated the two germline ends. The CDR3 runs to 16 residues. CDR1 is LGHNA and CDR2 is YSLEER in the germline V gene. The CDR3 here is CASSPGESQGLKKLFF. Written as DNA, the CDR3 is TGCGCCAGCAGCCCGGGGGAATCCCAGGGTTTAAAAAAACTGTTTTTT.

The chain is built from TRBV6-5 and TRBJ2-1; TRBD2 aligns across 8 bases. Germline values: CDR1 MNHEY, CDR2 SVGAGI. The CDR3 loop spans 15 amino acids. The trim removed 2 bases at V and 7 bases at J, leaving 7 bases unmatched. The CDR3 coding sequence is TGTGCCAGCAGTTACGAAGCGGGAGCTCCGAATGAGCAGTTCTTC. It is translated as CASSYEAGAPNEQFF.